The rows below give T cell receptor beta chains drawn from one sample of a study of T cell repertoires in cytomegalovirus infection. TCRdb reprocessed the reads with MiXCR, giving one entry per CDR3 protein. The data contain 200,000 to 250,000 distinct CDR3 sequences, 35% to 40% of them singletons. Their antigens are not known. Sequencing was performed on CD8+ T cells from cultured PBMCs, taken from culture after CMV antigen stimulation. The receptors here all came from a human donor in good health (CMV status not recorded). Some clones in this sample may be carry-over from other donors' samples. The CDR3 runs from the conserved cysteine through the conserved F or W. A D gene is named only where the DNA matches it firmly. Clone size, where shown, is once, few, many, or a class for clones that have expanded.

>TRBV6-5|NA|few|TRBJ2-7
CASSYQGGYEQYF
TGTGCCAGCAGTTATCAAGGGGGCTACGAGCAGTACTTC
>TRBV27|TRBD2|NA|TRBJ2-7
CASSPQLAGGPQYEQYF
TGTGCCAGCAGTCCCCAATTAGCGGGAGGGCCGCAATACGAGCAGTACTTC
>TRBV5-6|TRBD2|few|TRBJ2-7
CASSLGGLGYEQYF
TGTGCCAGCAGCCTGGGGGGGTTGGGGTACGAGCAGTACTTC
>TRBV7-8|NA|NA|TRBJ2-4
CASSLAGHAKNIQYF
TGTGCCAGCAGCTTAGCAGGACATGCCAAAAACATTCAGTACTTC
>TRBV11-1|NA|few|TRBJ2-1
CASSLYPGGEGGRSGRSSYNEQFF
TGTGCCAGCAGCTTATACCCAGGGGGAGAAGGCGGGAGGTCGGGGAGGAGCTCCTACAATGAGCAGTTCTTC
>TRBV7-8|NA|few|TRBJ2-4
CASSSILAKNIQYF
TGTGCCAGCAGCTCTATACTAGCCAAAAACATTCAGTACTTC
>TRBV24-1|NA|few|TRBJ2-3
CATSAGRVADTQYF
TGTGCCACTTCGGCGGGAAGGGTGGCAGATACGCAGTATTTT
>TRBV4-1|NA|few|TRBJ2-5
CASSQTKGLQETQYF
TGCGCCAGCAGCCAAACGAAGGGGCTCCAAGAGACCCAGTACTTC
>TRBV11-1|NA|NA|TRBJ2-2
CASSFRVAGNTGELFF
TGTGCCAGCAGCTTTAGGGTGGCCGGGAACACCGGGGAGCTGTTTTTT
>TRBV7-4|NA|few|TRBJ2-7
CASIGRHEQYF
TGTGCCAGCATCGGACGTCACGAGCAGTACTTC
>TRBV30|TRBD2|NA|TRBJ2-1
CAWALTSGRRNEQFF
TGTGCCTGGGCCTTAACTAGCGGGAGAAGGAATGAGCAGTTCTTC
>TRBV27|TRBD1|NA|TRBJ2-1
CASSLGQGAYNEQFF
TGTGCCAGCAGTTTGGGACAGGGGGCCTACAATGAGCAGTTCTTC
>TRBV7-8|NA|NA|TRBJ1-6
CASSLAGGGFPLHF
TGTGCCAGCAGCTTGGCCGGGGGCGGTTTCCCCCTCCACTTT
>TRBV20-1|TRBD1|NA|TRBJ2-7
CSASGLRPGQGPYEQYF
TGCAGTGCTAGTGGTCTTCGACCGGGACAGGGACCCTACGAGCAGTACTTC
>TRBV19|NA|few|TRBJ2-1
CASSISDYNEQFF
TGTGCCAGTAGTATATCAGACTACAATGAGCAGTTCTTC
>TRBV7-6|TRBD2|NA|TRBJ2-5
CASSPYQSGGASETQYF
TGTGCCAGCAGCCCCTACCAAAGCGGGGGGGCCTCAGAGACCCAGTACTTC
>TRBV6-6|NA|NA|TRBJ1-5
CASRYSNQPQHF
TGTGCCAGCAGATACTCGAATCAGCCCCAGCATTTT
>TRBV7-9|TRBD2|NA|TRBJ2-1
CASSSAGTSVDEQFF
TGTGCCAGCAGCTCCGCAGGGACTAGTGTGGATGAGCAGTTCTTC
>TRBV28|NA|once|TRBJ2-5
CASSSPRSAETQYF
TGTGCCAGCAGTTCACCACGGTCGGCGGAGACCCAGTACTTC
>TRBV7-3|TRBD2|NA|TRBJ2-2
CASSPSGGGTGELFF
TGTGCCAGCAGCCCTTCGGGGGGAGGCACCGGGGAGCTGTTTTTT
>TRBV10-3|NA|NA|TRBJ2-6
CAISEWDKHSGANVLTF
TGTGCCATCAGTGAATGGGATAAGCACTCTGGGGCCAACGTCCTGACTTTC
>TRBV6-1|NA|NA|TRBJ1-1
CASSGNQGLTEAFF
TGTGCCAGCAGTGGTAATCAGGGGTTAACTGAAGCTTTCTTT
>TRBV11-2|NA|NA|TRBJ2-3
CASSLEVADTQYF
TGTGCCAGCAGCTTAGAGGTTGCAGATACGCAGTATTTT
>TRBV6-6|TRBD1|few|TRBJ2-7
CASSYRKDRGTYEQYF
TGTGCCAGCAGTTATCGCAAAGACAGGGGGACATACGAGCAGTACTTC
>TRBV27|NA|few|TRBJ2-5
CASSLSSLQETQYF
TGTGCCAGCAGTTTATCGAGCCTTCAAGAGACCCAGTACTTC
>TRBV7-3|NA|few|TRBJ2-1
CASSLRCRRVGCHEQFF
TGTGCCAGCAGCTTACGGTGCAGGCGAGTAGGTTGCCATGAGCAGTTCTTC
>TRBV19|NA|NA|TRBJ1-1
CASSMGSTEAFF
TGTGCCAGTAGTATGGGGTCCACTGAAGCTTTCTTT
>TRBV28|NA|NA|TRBJ2-2
CASSSDPGTGELFF
TGTGCCAGCAGTTCCGACCCAGGGACCGGGGAGCTGTTTTTT
>TRBV7-9|NA|NA|TRBJ1-4
CASSPQGSEKLFF
TGTGCCAGCAGCCCACAGGGTAGTGAAAAACTGTTTTTT
>TRBV7-9|NA|few|TRBJ2-5
CASGLIETQYF
TGTGCCAGCGGACTCATAGAGACCCAGTACTTC
>TRBV24-1|TRBD2|NA|TRBJ2-1
CATSDRTSGHYNEQFF
TGTGCCACCAGTGATCGGACTAGCGGGCATTACAATGAGCAGTTCTTC
>TRBV19|NA|NA|TRBJ2-1
CASSMGTRYNEQFF
TGTGCCAGTAGTATGGGGACCCGCTACAATGAGCAGTTCTTC
>TRBV12-3/TRBV12-4|TRBD1|NA|TRBJ2-1
CASSQGTGGGNEQFF
TGTGCCAGCAGCCAAGGGACAGGGGGCGGGAATGAGCAGTTCTTC
>TRBV7-2|TRBD2|many|TRBJ2-1
CASSLYPRLAGNNEQFF
TGTGCCAGCAGCTTATACCCTAGACTAGCGGGAAACAATGAGCAGTTCTTC
>TRBV4-2|TRBD2|many|TRBJ2-3
CASSQTSGATDTQYF
TGTGCCAGCAGCCAGACTAGCGGGGCAACAGATACGCAGTATTTT
>TRBV28|TRBD1|NA|TRBJ2-7
CASRPAGGSYEQYF
TGTGCCAGCAGACCCGCAGGGGGCTCCTACGAGCAGTACTTC
>TRBV27|NA|NA|TRBJ1-2
CASSLSMGSRNYGYTF
TGTGCCAGCAGTTTATCGATGGGGAGCCGAAACTATGGCTACACCTTC
>TRBV6-6|TRBD1|NA|TRBJ2-1
CASRYPRDRAYNEQFF
TGTGCCAGCAGATATCCGAGGGACAGGGCTTACAATGAGCAGTTCTTC
>TRBV4-1|NA|few|TRBJ2-7
CASSQDLRGFGVSEQYF
TGCGCCAGCAGCCAAGATCTTAGGGGGTTTGGGGTATCCGAGCAGTACTTC
>TRBV27|NA|once|TRBJ2-1
CASSAGSSVYNEQFF
TGTGCCAGCTCAGCCGGGTCCTCCGTCTACAATGAGCAGTTCTTC
>TRBV4-1|NA|few|TRBJ1-6
CASSQDQGLSSPLHF
TGCGCCAGCAGCCAAGATCAAGGGTTAAGTTCACCCCTCCACTTT